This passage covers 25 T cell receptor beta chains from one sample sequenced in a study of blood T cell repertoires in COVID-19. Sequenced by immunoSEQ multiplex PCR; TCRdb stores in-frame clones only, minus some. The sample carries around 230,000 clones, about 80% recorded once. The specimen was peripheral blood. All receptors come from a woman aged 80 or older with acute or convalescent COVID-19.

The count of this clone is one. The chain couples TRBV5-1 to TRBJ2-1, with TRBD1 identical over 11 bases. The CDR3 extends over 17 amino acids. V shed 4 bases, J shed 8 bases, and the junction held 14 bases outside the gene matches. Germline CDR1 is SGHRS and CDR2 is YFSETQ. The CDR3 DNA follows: TGCGCCAGCAGCGCTAGGCCCGGGACAGGGGGGCGGGATGAGCAGTTCTTC. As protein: CASSARPGTGGRDEQFF. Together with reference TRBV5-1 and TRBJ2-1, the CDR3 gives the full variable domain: KAGVTQTPRYLIKTRGQQVTLSCSPISGHRSVSWYQQTPGQGLQFLFEYFSETQRNKGNFPGRFSGRQFSNSRSEMNVSTLELGDSALYLCASSARPGTGGRDEQFFGPGTRLTVL.

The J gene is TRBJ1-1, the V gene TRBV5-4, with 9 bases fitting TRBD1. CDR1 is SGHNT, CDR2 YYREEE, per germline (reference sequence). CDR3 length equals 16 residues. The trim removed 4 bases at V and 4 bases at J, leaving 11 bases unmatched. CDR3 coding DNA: TGTGCCAGCAGCACCGACCCGGGACAGGGAGCCACTGAAGCTTTCTTT. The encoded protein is CASSTDPGQGATEAFF.

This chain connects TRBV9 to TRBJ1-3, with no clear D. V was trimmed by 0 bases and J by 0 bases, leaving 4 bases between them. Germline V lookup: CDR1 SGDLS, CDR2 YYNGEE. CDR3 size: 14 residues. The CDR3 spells CASSVESSGNTIYF. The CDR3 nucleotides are TGTGCCAGCAGCGTAGAGAGCTCTGGAAACACCATATATTTT.

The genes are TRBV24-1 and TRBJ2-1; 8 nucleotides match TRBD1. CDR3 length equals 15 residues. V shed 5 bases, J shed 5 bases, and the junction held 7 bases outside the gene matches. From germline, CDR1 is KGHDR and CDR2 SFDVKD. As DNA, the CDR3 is TGTGCCACCAGTGGGACAGGGTGGAAAGACAATGAGCAGTTCTTC. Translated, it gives CATSGTGWKDNEQFF.

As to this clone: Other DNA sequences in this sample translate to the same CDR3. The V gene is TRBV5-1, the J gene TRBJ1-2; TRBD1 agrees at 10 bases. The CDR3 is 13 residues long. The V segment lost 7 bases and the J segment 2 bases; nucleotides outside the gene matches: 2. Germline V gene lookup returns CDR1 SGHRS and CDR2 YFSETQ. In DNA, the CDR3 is TGCGCCAGCGGACAGGGGGGGAACTATGGCTACACCTTC. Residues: CASGQGGNYGYTF. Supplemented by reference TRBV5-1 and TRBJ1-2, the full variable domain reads KAGVTQTPRYLIKTRGQQVTLSCSPISGHRSVSWYQQTPGQGLQFLFEYFSETQRNKGNFPGRFSGRQFSNSRSEMNVSTLELGDSALYLCASGQGGNYGYTFGSGTRLTVV.

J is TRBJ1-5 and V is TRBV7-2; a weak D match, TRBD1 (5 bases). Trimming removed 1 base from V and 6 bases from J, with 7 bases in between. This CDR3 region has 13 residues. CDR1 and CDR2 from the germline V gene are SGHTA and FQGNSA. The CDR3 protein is CASSLDGGQPQHF. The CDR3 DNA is TGTGCCAGCAGCTTAGACGGGGGTCAGCCCCAGCATTTT.

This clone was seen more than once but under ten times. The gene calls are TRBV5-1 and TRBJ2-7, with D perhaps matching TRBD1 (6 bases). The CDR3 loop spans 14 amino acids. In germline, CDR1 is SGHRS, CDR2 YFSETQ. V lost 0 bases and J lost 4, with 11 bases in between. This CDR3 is CASSLGNTGYEQYF. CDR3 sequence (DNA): TGCGCCAGCAGCTTGGGGAACACAGGGTACGAGCAGTACTTC.

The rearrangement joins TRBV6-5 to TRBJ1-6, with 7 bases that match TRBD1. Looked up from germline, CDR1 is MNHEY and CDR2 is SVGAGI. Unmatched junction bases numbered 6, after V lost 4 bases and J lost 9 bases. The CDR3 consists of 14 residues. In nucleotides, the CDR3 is TGTGCCAGCAGTTCTCCGGGACAGCTTTCACCCCTCCACTTT. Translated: CASSSPGQLSPLHF.

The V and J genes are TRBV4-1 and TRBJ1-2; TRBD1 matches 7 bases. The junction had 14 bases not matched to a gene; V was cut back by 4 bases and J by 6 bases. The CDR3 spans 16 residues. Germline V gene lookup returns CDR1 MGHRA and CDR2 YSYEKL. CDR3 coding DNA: TGCGCCAGCAGCCTTCACCCGGACAGGCCGGCTAATGGCTACACCTTC. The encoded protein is CASSLHPDRPANGYTF.

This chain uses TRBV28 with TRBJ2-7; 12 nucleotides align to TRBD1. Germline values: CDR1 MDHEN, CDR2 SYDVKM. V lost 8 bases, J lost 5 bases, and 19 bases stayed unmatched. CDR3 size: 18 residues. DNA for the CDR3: TGTGCCAGCTCCCGGGCATTACGTATCCGGGACAGGGGGCACGAGCAGTACTTC. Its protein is CASSRALRIRDRGHEQYF.

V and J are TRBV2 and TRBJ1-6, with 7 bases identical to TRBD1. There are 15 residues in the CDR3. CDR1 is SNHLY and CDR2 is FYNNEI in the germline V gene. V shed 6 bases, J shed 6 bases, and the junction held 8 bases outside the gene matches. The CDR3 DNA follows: TGTGCCAGCAGCAACCCGGACAGGCTTAATTCACCCCTCCACTTT. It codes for CASSNPDRLNSPLHF.

CDR3 DNA sequence: TGCGCCAGCAGCCCTCGCGGGGGTTCAGATACGCAGTATTTT. Its translation: CASSPRGGSDTQYF. The chain joins TRBV5-1 to TRBJ2-3, with TRBD2 identical over 7 bases. This CDR3 spans 14 amino acids. From germline, CDR1 is SGHRS and CDR2 YFSETQ. V shed 4 bases, J shed 4 bases, and the junction held 6 bases outside the gene matches.

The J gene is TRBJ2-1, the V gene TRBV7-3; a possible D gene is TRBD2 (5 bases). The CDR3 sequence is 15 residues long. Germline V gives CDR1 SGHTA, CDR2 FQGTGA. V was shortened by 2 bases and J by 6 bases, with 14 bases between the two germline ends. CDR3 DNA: TGTGCCAGCAGCTTAGAGTCCCCCGGAGGCAATGAGCAGTTCTTC. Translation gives CASSLESPGGNEQFF.

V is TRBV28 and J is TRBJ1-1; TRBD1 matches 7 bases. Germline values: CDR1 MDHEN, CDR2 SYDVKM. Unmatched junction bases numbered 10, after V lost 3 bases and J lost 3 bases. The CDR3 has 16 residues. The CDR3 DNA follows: TGTGCCAGCAGTTTCCGCCCGGGACAGAGGCACACTGAAGCTTTCTTT. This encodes CASSFRPGQRHTEAFF.

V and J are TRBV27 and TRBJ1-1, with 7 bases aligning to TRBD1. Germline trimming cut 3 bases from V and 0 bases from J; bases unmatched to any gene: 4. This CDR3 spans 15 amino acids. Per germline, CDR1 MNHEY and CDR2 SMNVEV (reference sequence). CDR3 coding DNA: TGTGCCAGCAGTTTTAGAGGGGGCGTGAACACTGAAGCTTTCTTT. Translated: CASSFRGGVNTEAFF.

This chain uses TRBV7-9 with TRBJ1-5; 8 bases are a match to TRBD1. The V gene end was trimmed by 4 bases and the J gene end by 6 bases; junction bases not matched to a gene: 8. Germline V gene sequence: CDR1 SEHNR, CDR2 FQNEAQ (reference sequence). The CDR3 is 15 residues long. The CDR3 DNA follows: TGTGCCAGCAGCTCCGGGACAGGTTTTCCTCAGCCCCAGCATTTT. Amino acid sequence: CASSSGTGFPQPQHF.

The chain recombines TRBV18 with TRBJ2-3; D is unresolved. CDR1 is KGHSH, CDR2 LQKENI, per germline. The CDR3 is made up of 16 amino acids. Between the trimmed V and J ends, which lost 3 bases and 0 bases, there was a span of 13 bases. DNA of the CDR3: TGTGCCAGCTCACCGTTACAAACTACTAGCACAGATACGCAGTATTTT. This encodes CASSPLQTTSTDTQYF.

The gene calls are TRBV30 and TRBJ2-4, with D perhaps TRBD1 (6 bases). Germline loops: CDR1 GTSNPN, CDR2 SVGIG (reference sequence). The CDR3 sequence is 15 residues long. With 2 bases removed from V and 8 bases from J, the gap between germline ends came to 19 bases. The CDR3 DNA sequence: TGTGCCTGGAGTTATCTCCAGGGGCCAGGGGACATTCAGTACTTC. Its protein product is CAWSYLQGPGDIQYF.

The CDR3 protein is CASSEGGSDQPQHF. In DNA form, the CDR3 reads TGTGCCAGCAGTGAAGGAGGCAGCGATCAGCCCCAGCATTTT. The chain employs TRBV2 and TRBJ1-5; D ambiguous. This CDR3 is built from 14 residues. V dropped 1 base and J dropped 5 bases, with 9 bases sitting between them. Germline lookup yields CDR1 SNHLY and CDR2 FYNNEI.

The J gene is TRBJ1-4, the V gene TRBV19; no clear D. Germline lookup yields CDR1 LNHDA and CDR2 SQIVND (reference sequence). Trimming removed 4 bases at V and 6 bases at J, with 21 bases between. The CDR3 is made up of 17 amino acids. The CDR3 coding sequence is TGTGCCAGTAGTAAGGCACTACGGCCCTACGTGGATGAAAAACTGTTTTTT. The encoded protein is CASSKALRPYVDEKLFF.

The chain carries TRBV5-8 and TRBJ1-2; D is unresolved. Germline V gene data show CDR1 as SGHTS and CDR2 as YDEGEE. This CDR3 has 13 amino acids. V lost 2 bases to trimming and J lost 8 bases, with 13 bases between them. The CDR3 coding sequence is TGTGCCAGCAGCTTATCCCTAAAATTCGGCTACACCTTC. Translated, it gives CASSLSLKFGYTF. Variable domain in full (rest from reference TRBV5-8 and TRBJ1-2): EAGVTQSPTHLIKTRGQQATLRCSPISGHTSVYWYQQALGLGLQFLLWYDEGEERNRGNFPPRFSGRQFPNYSSELNVNALELEDSALYLCASSLSLKFGYTFGSGTRLTVV.

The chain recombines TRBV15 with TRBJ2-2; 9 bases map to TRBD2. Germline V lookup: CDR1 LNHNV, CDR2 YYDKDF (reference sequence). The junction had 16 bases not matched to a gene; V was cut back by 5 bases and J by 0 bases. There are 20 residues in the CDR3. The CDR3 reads CATSLRGRGGLAANTGELFF. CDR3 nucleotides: TGTGCCACCAGCCTCCGAGGGCGGGGGGGGCTTGCCGCGAACACCGGGGAGCTGTTTTTT.

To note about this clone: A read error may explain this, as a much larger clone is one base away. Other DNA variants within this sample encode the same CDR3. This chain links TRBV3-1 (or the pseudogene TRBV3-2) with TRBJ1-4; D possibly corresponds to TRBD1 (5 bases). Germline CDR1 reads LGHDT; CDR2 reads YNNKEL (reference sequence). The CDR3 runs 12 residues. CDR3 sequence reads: CASSQVSRVLFF. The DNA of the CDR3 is TGTGCCAGTAGCCAAGTATCCAGGGTCCTGTTTTTT.

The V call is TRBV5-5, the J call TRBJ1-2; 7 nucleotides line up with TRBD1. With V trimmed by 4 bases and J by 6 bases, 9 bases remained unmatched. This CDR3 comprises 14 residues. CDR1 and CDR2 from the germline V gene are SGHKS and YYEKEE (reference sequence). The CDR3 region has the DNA TGTGCCAGCAGCCCTAGATGGGACAGCCATGGCTACACCTTC. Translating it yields CASSPRWDSHGYTF. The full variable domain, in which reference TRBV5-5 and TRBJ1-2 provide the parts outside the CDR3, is DAGVTQSPTHLIKTRGQQVTLRCSPISGHKSVSWYQQVLGQGPQFIFQYYEKEERGRGNFPDRFSARQFPNYSSELNVNALLLGDSALYLCASSPRWDSHGYTFGSGTRLTVV.

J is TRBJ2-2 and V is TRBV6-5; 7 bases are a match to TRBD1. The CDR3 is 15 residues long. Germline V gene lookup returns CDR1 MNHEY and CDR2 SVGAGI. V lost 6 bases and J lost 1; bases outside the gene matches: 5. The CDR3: CASSRGQMNTGELFF. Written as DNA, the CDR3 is TGTGCCAGCAGCCGGGGACAGATGAACACCGGGGAGCTGTTTTTT.